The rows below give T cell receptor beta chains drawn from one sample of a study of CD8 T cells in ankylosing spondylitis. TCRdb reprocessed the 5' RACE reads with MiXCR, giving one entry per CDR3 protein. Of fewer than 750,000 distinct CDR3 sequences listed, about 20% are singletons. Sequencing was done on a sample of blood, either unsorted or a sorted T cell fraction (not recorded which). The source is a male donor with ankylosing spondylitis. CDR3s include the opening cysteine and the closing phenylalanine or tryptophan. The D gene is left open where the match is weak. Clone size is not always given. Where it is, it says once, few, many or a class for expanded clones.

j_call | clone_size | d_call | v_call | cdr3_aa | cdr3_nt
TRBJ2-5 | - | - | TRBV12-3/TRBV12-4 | CASSFRPGLETQYF | TGTGCCAGCAGTTTTCGTCCAGGTCTGGAGACCCAGTACTTC
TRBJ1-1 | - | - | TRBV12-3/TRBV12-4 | CASSFPGRDTEAFF | TGTGCCAGCAGTTTTCCGGGACGGGACACTGAAGCTTTCTTT
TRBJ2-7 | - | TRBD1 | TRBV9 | CASSSAGQGNYEQYF | TGTGCCAGCAGCTCAGCGGGACAGGGGAATTACGAGCAGTACTTC
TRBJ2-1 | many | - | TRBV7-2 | CASSGSSYNEQFF | TGTGCCAGCAGCGGAAGCTCCTACAATGAGCAGTTCTTC
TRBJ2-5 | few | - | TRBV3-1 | CASSQRRSETQYF | TGTGCCAGCAGCCAACGACGGTCGGAGACCCAGTACTTC
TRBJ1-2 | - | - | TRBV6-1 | CASSVRGLRGYTF | TGTGCCAGCAGTGTCAGGGGTTTGAGGGGCTACACCTTC
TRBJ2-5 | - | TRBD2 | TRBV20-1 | CSAPRPAGGQETQYF | TGCAGTGCCCCTCGGCCAGCGGGGGGCCAAGAGACCCAGTACTTC
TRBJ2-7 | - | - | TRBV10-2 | CASSESADFTYEQYF | TGCGCCAGCAGTGAGTCGGCAGATTTCACCTACGAGCAGTACTTC
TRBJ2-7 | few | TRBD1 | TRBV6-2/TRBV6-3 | CASSYSLTGSIYEQYF | TGTGCCAGCAGTTACTCTTTGACAGGGTCCATCTACGAGCAGTACTTC
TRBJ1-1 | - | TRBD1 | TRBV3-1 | CASSPSDREGTEAFF | TGTGCCAGCAGCCCCTCGGACAGGGAGGGGACTGAAGCTTTCTTT
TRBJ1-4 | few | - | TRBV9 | CASSVQDGAWEKLFF | TGTGCCAGCAGCGTCCAGGATGGGGCTTGGGAAAAACTGTTTTTT
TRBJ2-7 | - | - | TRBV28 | CASSKGPYSYEQYF | TGTGCCAGCAGTAAGGGACCCTACTCCTACGAGCAGTACTTC
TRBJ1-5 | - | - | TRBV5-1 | CASSLEGNNQPQHF | TGCGCCAGCAGCTTGGAGGGGAACAATCAGCCCCAGCATTTT
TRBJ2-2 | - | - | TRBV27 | CASSLNFANTGELFF | TGTGCCAGCAGTCTCAATTTCGCGAACACCGGGGAGCTGTTTTTT
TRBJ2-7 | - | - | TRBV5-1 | CASSSGDWYSYEQYF | TGCGCCAGCAGCTCAGGGGACTGGTACTCCTACGAGCAGTACTTC
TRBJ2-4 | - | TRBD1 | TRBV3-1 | CASSPPGGQGSAKNIQYF | TGTGCCAGCAGCCCCCCGGGGGGACAGGGTTCGGCCAAAAACATTCAGTACTTC
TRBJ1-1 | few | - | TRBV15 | CATSRDAGSKAFF | TGTGCCACCAGCAGAGACGCCGGCTCTAAAGCTTTCTTT
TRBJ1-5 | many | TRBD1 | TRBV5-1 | CASSRTGERNQPQHF | TGCGCCAGCAGCAGGACAGGGGAGCGCAATCAGCCCCAGCATTTT
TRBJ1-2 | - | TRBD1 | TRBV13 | CASSLEGTGGMQPFF | TGTGCCAGCAGCTTAGAAGGGACAGGGGGCATGCAACCCTTCTTC
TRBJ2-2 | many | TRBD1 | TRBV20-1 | CSARGGQGYTGELFF | TGCAGTGCTAGAGGGGGACAGGGATACACCGGGGAGCTGTTTTTT
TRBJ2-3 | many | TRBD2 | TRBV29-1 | CSVDLSGGGDTQYF | TGCAGCGTTGATCTTAGCGGGGGCGGAGATACGCAGTATTTT
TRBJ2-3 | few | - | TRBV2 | CASSEARPQDTQYF | TGTGCCAGCAGTGAAGCGCGTCCCCAGGATACGCAGTATTTT
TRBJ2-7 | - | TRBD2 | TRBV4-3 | CASSQGLADTYEQYF | TGCGCCAGCAGCCAAGGACTAGCTGACACCTACGAGCAGTACTTC
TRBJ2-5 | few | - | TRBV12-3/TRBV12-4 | CASSSDPGGRETQYF | TGTGCCAGCAGTTCCGACCCCGGGGGGCGCGAGACCCAGTACTTC
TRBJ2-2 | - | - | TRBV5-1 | CASSLGLNKGGELFF | TGCGCCAGCAGCTTGGGCCTCAATAAGGGCGGGGAGCTGTTTTTT
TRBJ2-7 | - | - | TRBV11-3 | CASSSRLGQNSYEQYF | TGTGCCAGCAGCTCCCGTTTAGGTCAAAACTCCTACGAGCAGTACTTC
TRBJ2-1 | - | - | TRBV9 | CASSVLTSEQFF | TGTGCCAGCAGCGTATTGACGTCTGAGCAGTTCTTC
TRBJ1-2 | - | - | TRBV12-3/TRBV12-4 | CASMPDRTHYGYTF | TGTGCCAGCATGCCGGACCGAACTCACTATGGCTACACCTTC
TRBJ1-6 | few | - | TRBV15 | CATSTRSSYNSPLHF | TGTGCCACCAGCACCAGGAGCTCCTATAATTCACCCCTCCACTTT
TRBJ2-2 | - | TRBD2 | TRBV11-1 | CASSFRVAGAGELFF | TGTGCCAGCAGCTTTAGGGTAGCGGGAGCCGGGGAGCTGTTTTTT
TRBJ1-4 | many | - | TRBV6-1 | CASSDRTDPEKLFF | TGTGCCAGCAGCGACCGGACAGACCCTGAAAAACTGTTTTTT
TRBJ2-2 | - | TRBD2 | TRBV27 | CASSLLETSANTGELFF | TGTGCCAGCAGTCTTTTGGAGACTAGCGCGAACACCGGGGAGCTGTTTTTT
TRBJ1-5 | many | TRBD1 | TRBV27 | CASSLDRGVQPQHF | TGTGCCAGCAGTTTGGACAGGGGGGTTCAGCCCCAGCATTTT
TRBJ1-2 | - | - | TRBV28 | CASKFSDRTDYGYTF | TGTGCCAGCAAATTTTCCGACAGGACGGACTATGGCTACACCTTC
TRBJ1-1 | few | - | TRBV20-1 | CSASTGHMNTEAFF | TGCAGTGCTAGCACAGGACACATGAACACTGAAGCTTTCTTT
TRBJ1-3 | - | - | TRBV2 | CASSELPFSGNTIYF | TGTGCCAGCAGTGAACTCCCTTTCTCTGGAAACACCATATATTTT
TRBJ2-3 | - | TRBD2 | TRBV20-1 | CSAPTNSGSHTDTQYF | TGCAGTGCTCCGACAAACAGCGGGAGTCACACAGATACGCAGTATTTT
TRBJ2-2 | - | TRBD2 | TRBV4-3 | CASSQPRGAGGTGELFF | TGCGCCAGCAGCCAACCTCGGGGAGCGGGAGGCACCGGGGAGCTGTTTTTT
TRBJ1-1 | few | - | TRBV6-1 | CASRRVATEAFF | TGTGCCAGCAGGAGGGTGGCCACTGAAGCTTTCTTT
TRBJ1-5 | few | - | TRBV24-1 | CATSDFPGPEPDSNQPQHF | TGTGCCACCAGTGATTTCCCGGGGCCCGAGCCGGATAGCAATCAGCCCCAGCATTTT
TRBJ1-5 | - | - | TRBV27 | CASSVTWGGNQPQHF | TGTGCCAGCAGCGTGACCTGGGGCGGCAATCAGCCCCAGCATTTT
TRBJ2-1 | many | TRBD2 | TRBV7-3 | CASGTSGGLNEQFF | TGTGCCAGCGGGACTAGCGGGGGTCTCAATGAGCAGTTCTTC
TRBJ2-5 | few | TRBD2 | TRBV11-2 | CASSSGTSGYQETQYF | TGTGCCAGCAGCTCGGGGACTAGCGGGTACCAAGAGACCCAGTACTTC
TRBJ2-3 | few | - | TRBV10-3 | CAISPSGGPTDTQYF | TGTGCCATCAGTCCCTCGGGGGGCCCTACAGATACGCAGTATTTT
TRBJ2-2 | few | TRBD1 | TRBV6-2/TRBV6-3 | CATNFDPTGTTGELFF | TGTGCCACCAATTTTGACCCGACAGGGACAACCGGGGAGCTGTTTTTT
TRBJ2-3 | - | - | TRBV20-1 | CSARPWQGGLDTQYF | TGCAGTGCTAGACCTTGGCAGGGGGGGCTTGATACGCAGTATTTT
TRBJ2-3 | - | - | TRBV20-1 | CSASDQSTDTQYF | TGCAGTGCTAGCGATCAGAGCACAGATACGCAGTATTTT